The present T cell receptor beta chain was sequenced within a study of early T cells in non-severe SARS-CoV-2 infection. Study details: Sequencing of bulk RNA from unsorted whole blood was done, without chain pairing. General study findings and limits: VDJdb-based annotation leaned toward anti-spike CD8 responses and missed private and CD4 specificities.

There are a few counts of this clonotype. Its antigen is unknown. V was pared by 4 bases and J by 0 bases, with 16 bases between. Germline V gene data show CDR1 as SGHRS and CDR2 as YFSETQ. This CDR3 is 17 amino acids long. Molecules of cDNA were individually given unique molecular identifiers that were attached to them. MiXCR, applied by TCRdb to the 5' RACE reads, yields one record per CDR3 protein. The sample lists 45,000 or so distinct CDR3 sequences; roughly 23% were seen once. This chain joins TRBV5-1 and TRBJ1-4, with D hard to call. The receptor was isolated from an adult who was a healthcare worker with PCR-confirmed SARS-CoV-2 infection or an uninfected control (not recorded which). The sample was whole blood, taken at baseline. The CDR3, as DNA: TGCGCCAGCAGCCCTGGTCCCACTGTTGCAACTAATGAAAAACTGTTTTTT. Its protein is CASSPGPTVATNEKLFF.